The clone carrying this TCR beta chain was picked up a small number of times. The antigen is undetermined. V dropped 0 bases and J dropped 12 bases, with 12 bases sitting between them. Germline CDR1 reads SGHAT; CDR2 reads FQNNGV. This CDR3 has 13 amino acids. Molecular-barcoded quantitative 5'-RACE produced these TCR beta libraries. Using its own MiXCR run on the 5' RACE reads, TCRdb lists one record per CDR3 protein. The sample includes around 300,000 distinct CDR3 sequences, around 15% of them seen just once. These data come from a study of CD8 T cells in ankylosing spondylitis. Study-level results: What appeared characteristic of ankylosing spondylitis blood was a TCR beta motif of about eight highly homologous variants. A subset of motif variants has previously been described in the synovial fluid and blood of reactive arthritis. The study looked at matched synovial fluid samples from ankylosing spondylitis patients. Disease-linked clones were reported to be significantly enriched there.

The receptor comes from a male donor with ankylosing spondylitis or in good health (not recorded which). The sample was blood, either unsorted or a sorted T cell fraction (not recorded which). The V and J genes are TRBV11-2 and TRBJ2-1; D perhaps matches TRBD2 (6 bases). CDR3 nucleotides: TGTGCCAGCAGCTTAGAGCCGGGAGCCCGGCAGTTCTTC. The encoded protein is CASSLEPGARQFF.